Following are 30 T cell receptor beta chains from one sample sequenced in a study of CD8 T cells in ankylosing spondylitis. Their antigen targets remain unknown. Study-level points and caveats: What seemed typical of ankylosing spondylitis blood was a TCR beta motif built from several highly homologous variants.

One entry per CDR3 protein results from TCRdb running MiXCR on the 5' RACE reads. The data contain 800,000 to 900,000 distinct CDR3 sequences, about 12% of them singletons. Sequencing was carried out using blood, either unsorted or a sorted T cell fraction (not recorded which). The receptors shown here come from a male donor with ankylosing spondylitis.

The gene calls are TRBV5-1 and TRBJ2-1, with TRBD2 matching over 14 bases. The CDR3 has 15 amino acids. Germline CDR1 is SGHRS and CDR2 is YFSETQ. The V gene end was trimmed by 4 bases and the J gene end by 7 bases; junction bases not matched to a gene: 4. The DNA of the CDR3 is TGCGCCAGCAGCGCGGGACTAGCGGGAGTTAATGAGCAGTTCTTC. The encoded protein is CASSAGLAGVNEQFF.

This clonotype was seen a single time. This chain joins TRBV7-2 and TRBJ2-7, with TRBD1 matching over 7 bases. V lost 5 bases, J lost 6 bases, and 4 bases stayed unmatched. From germline, CDR1 is SGHTA and CDR2 FQGNSA. This CDR3 spans 12 amino acids. The CDR3, as DNA: TGTGCCAGCAGCCAACAGGGGTGCGAGCAGTACTTC. It translates to CASSQQGCEQYF.

The V call is TRBV7-2, the J call TRBJ2-1; weak D call: TRBD2 (5 bases). The germline CDR1 and CDR2 sequences are SGHTA and FQGNSA. Trimming removed 3 bases from V and 1 base from J, with 10 bases in between. This CDR3 is built from 15 residues. In nucleotides, the CDR3 is TGTGCCAGCAGCTTGGCTAGCCCTTCCTACAATGAGCAGTTCTTC. Its translation is CASSLASPSYNEQFF.

The table lists this clonotype with a few counts. Since a much larger clone is just one base distant, this may be a read error. V usage is TRBV28 and J usage is TRBJ2-3, with TRBD2 matching 9 bases. Trimming removed 5 bases from V and 0 bases from J; junction bases left unmatched: 6. The CDR3 runs to 16 residues. Germline lookup yields CDR1 MDHEN and CDR2 SYDVKM. The CDR3 DNA is TGTGCCAGCAGTCCCCGACTAGCGGCTAGCACAGATACGCAGTATTTT. Encoded protein: CASSPRLAASTDTQYF.

This clonotype appeared a few times. The chain uses TRBV7-2 and TRBJ1-2, with TRBD1 matching over 12 bases. The germline V gene has CDR1 SGHTA and CDR2 FQGNSA. CDR3 length equals 15 residues. V was clipped by 6 bases and J by 4 bases; unmatched bases: 6. CDR3 amino acids: CASRSGTGGIYGYTF. DNA for the CDR3: TGTGCCAGCAGATCCGGGACAGGGGGCATCTATGGCTACACCTTC.

This clonotype was found a few times. The chain carries TRBV5-1 and TRBJ1-1; the D is unclear. Trimming pared 2 bases from V and 1 base from J, leaving 9 bases between. The CDR3 totals 14 residues. Germline CDR1 and CDR2: SGHRS and YFSETQ. CDR3 region: CASSFSSSNTEAFF. In DNA, the CDR3 is TGCGCCAGCAGCTTCTCCAGTTCGAACACTGAAGCTTTCTTT.

The chain carries TRBV30 and TRBJ2-1; D uncertain. This CDR3 contains 13 residues. Germline loops: CDR1 GTSNPN, CDR2 SVGIG (reference sequence). V lost 3 bases to trimming and J lost 7 bases, with 13 bases between them. This CDR3 reads CAWRSPPRNEQFF. The DNA for the CDR3 is TGTGCCTGGAGAAGCCCCCCACGGAATGAGCAGTTCTTC.

The rearrangement uses TRBV29-1 and TRBJ1-1, with D maybe TRBD1 (5 bases). Germline lookup yields CDR1 SQVTM and CDR2 ANQGSEA. V dropped 7 bases and J dropped 1 base, with 16 bases sitting between them. The CDR3 runs 14 residues. The CDR3 protein is CSGGKGIGNTEAFF. As DNA, the CDR3 is TGCAGCGGCGGGAAGGGGATCGGGAACACTGAAGCTTTCTTT.

This chain links TRBV7-2 with TRBJ2-3; weak D call: TRBD2 (5 bases). V gave up 5 bases and J gave up 2 bases, with 11 bases separating them. The CDR3 sequence is 14 residues long. In germline, CDR1 is SGHTA, CDR2 FQGNSA. The CDR3 region is CASSRRLFTDTQYF. CDR3 sequence (DNA): TGTGCCAGCAGCCGTAGACTATTCACAGATACGCAGTATTTT. The full variable domain, its missing parts supplied by reference TRBV7-2 and TRBJ2-3, is GAGVSQSPSNKVTEKGKDVELRCDPISGHTALYWYRQSLGQGLEFLIYFQGNSAPDKSGLPSDRFSAERTGGSVSTLTIQRTQQEDSAVYLCASSRRLFTDTQYFGPGTRLTVL.

This clonotype was counted between two and nine times. This sequence joins TRBV24-1 and TRBJ2-1; 7 nucleotides align to TRBD2. CDR1 KGHDR and CDR2 SFDVKD come from the germline V gene. V lost 3 bases and J lost 10; bases outside the gene matches: 11. The length of the CDR3 is 15 residues. The CDR3 loop reads CATSDPTSAPGEQFF. The DNA for the CDR3 is TGTGCCACCAGTGATCCAACTAGCGCCCCCGGGGAGCAGTTCTTC.

This clonotype was seen ten or more times. This chain uses TRBV6-5 with TRBJ1-6; unclear D gene. The CDR3 totals 17 residues. The germline V gene has CDR1 MNHEY and CDR2 SVGAGI. The V gene lost 2 bases and the J gene lost 8 bases, with 19 bases spanning the gap. This CDR3 reads CASSYLEPDGEDSPLHF. In DNA, the CDR3 is TGTGCCAGCAGTTACCTTGAGCCGGACGGAGAAGATTCACCCCTCCACTTT.

This clonotype was detected only a few times. The chain employs TRBV5-5 and TRBJ1-2; 10 positions match TRBD1. V shed 7 bases, J shed 2 bases, and the junction held 5 bases outside the gene matches. Germline loops: CDR1 SGHKS, CDR2 YYEKEE (reference sequence). This CDR3 is 14 amino acids long. In nucleotides, the CDR3 is TGTGCCAGCGCCAGGGGACAGGGGAACTATGGCTACACCTTC. The encoded protein is CASARGQGNYGYTF.

The chain links TRBV5-1 to TRBJ2-7; D is possibly TRBD2 (5 bases). This CDR3 has 15 amino acids. CDR1 is SGHRS, CDR2 YFSETQ, per germline. Trimming removed 4 bases at V and 6 bases at J, with 20 bases between. Written as DNA, the CDR3 is TGCGCCAGCAGCCCCCCTTTAGGATCGAGGGCCGAGCAGTACTTC. Encoded protein: CASSPPLGSRAEQYF.

This clonotype was observed a few times. The chain uses TRBV20-1 and TRBJ2-3; tentatively, D is TRBD1 or TRBD2 (5 bases each). Germline-derived CDR1 and CDR2 are DFQATT and SNEGSKA (reference sequence). The CDR3 loop spans 15 amino acids. Trimming shortened V by 5 bases and J by 0 bases, and 15 bases separated the two germline ends. DNA for the CDR3: TGCAGTGCTTACCCGGGGCCAAGGAGCACAGATACGCAGTATTTT. Its protein product is CSAYPGPRSTDTQYF.

The chain employs TRBV7-3 and TRBJ2-1; 13 nucleotides align to TRBD2. The J segment lost 8 bases and the V segment lost 3 bases, leaving 4 bases of the junction unmatched. CDR3 length: 15 amino acids. Germline V gene sequence: CDR1 SGHTA, CDR2 FQGTGA. The CDR3 sequence: CASSFTSGGAYEQFF. DNA for the CDR3: TGTGCCAGCAGCTTTACTAGCGGGGGGGCCTATGAGCAGTTCTTC.

The rearrangement joins TRBV20-1 to TRBJ2-5; TRBD1 aligns across 8 bases. The CDR3 runs to 15 residues. Unmatched junction bases numbered 10, after V lost 2 bases and J lost 5 bases. CDR1 and CDR2 (germline): DFQATT, SNEGSKA (reference sequence). CDR3 in amino acids: CSARQGANFGETQYF. The CDR3, as DNA: TGCAGTGCTAGACAGGGGGCAAATTTTGGCGAGACCCAGTACTTC.

The CDR3, as DNA: TGCAGTGCTACCCGACAGGGAGGTATGCCCGAGCAGTACTTC. Translation gives CSATRQGGMPEQYF. The chain recombines TRBV20-1 with TRBJ2-7; maybe TRBD1 (7 bases). This CDR3 is built from 14 residues. Germline lookup yields CDR1 DFQATT and CDR2 SNEGSKA (reference sequence). V was shortened by 4 bases and J by 6 bases, with 19 bases between the two germline ends.

This clonotype occurred many times. The V call is TRBV20-1, the J call TRBJ2-7, with 8 bases aligning to TRBD1. The V segment lost 1 base and the J segment 5 bases; nucleotides outside the gene matches: 10. Germline V gene sequence: CDR1 DFQATT, CDR2 SNEGSKA (reference sequence). CDR3 size: 15 residues. Here the CDR3 reads CSARVPWTGSHEQYF. The CDR3 DNA reads as TGCAGTGCTAGAGTGCCCTGGACAGGGAGCCACGAGCAGTACTTC.

The chain has TRBV6-6 and TRBJ1-1; weak D call: TRBD1 (6 bases). CDR1 is MNHNY and CDR2 is SVGAGI in the germline V gene (reference sequence). The CDR3 has 12 amino acids. Trimming left V 6 bases short and J 5 bases short, with 10 bases between. For the CDR3, the DNA is TGTGCCAGCAGCTCCGGACAGACTGAAGCTTTCTTT. This encodes CASSSGQTEAFF.

This clonotype was recorded many times. The chain joins TRBV5-1 to TRBJ2-1, with 11 bases identical to TRBD2. Germline V gives CDR1 SGHRS, CDR2 YFSETQ. The CDR3 loop spans 15 amino acids. J lost 7 bases, V lost 5 bases, and 8 bases had no gene match. In nucleotides, the CDR3 is TGCGCCAGCAGTTTAGCGGGGGGGCAGAGGAATGAGCAGTTCTTC. It translates to CASSLAGGQRNEQFF.

This chain links TRBV4-3 with TRBJ1-4; no firm D call. This CDR3 has 17 residues. The V gene lost 1 base and the J gene lost 0 bases, with 12 bases spanning the gap. The V gene's germline CDR1 is LGHNA and CDR2 YSLEER. CDR3 in amino acids: CASSQVWGESTNEKLFF. In nucleotides, the CDR3 is TGCGCCAGCAGCCAAGTTTGGGGTGAATCAACTAATGAAAAACTGTTTTTT.

This clonotype showed up just a few times. The chain couples TRBV10-3 to TRBJ1-5, with TRBD1 as a possible D gene (6 bases). Per germline, CDR1 ENHRY and CDR2 SYGVKD. The CDR3 runs to 12 residues. V shed 10 bases and J shed 0 bases, with 7 bases lying between them. CDR3 in amino acids: CATRGSNQPQHF. CDR3 sequence (DNA): TGTGCCACCAGGGGTAGCAATCAGCCCCAGCATTTT.

The chain links TRBV10-1 to TRBJ1-2; D unresolved. V dropped 0 bases and J dropped 8 bases, with 10 bases sitting between them. This CDR3 region has 13 residues. Germline loops: CDR1 WNHNN, CDR2 SYGVQD (reference sequence). DNA for the CDR3: TGCGCCAGCAGTGAGTCGATGGTTGGGGGCTACACCTTC. Residues: CASSESMVGGYTF.

This clonotype was found many times. V gene TRBV29-1 combines with J gene TRBJ1-1; a weak D match, TRBD1 (5 bases). This CDR3 has 12 amino acids. Germline CDR1 reads SQVTM; CDR2 reads ANQGSEA. The V end was cut by 4 bases, the J end by 4 bases, with 10 bases between. The CDR3 here is CSVVRRGTEAFF. The CDR3 DNA sequence: TGCAGCGTTGTAAGGAGGGGCACTGAAGCTTTCTTT. Full variable domain (missing parts from reference TRBV29-1 and TRBJ1-1): SAVISQKPSRDICQRGTSLTIQCQVDSQVTMMFWYRQQPGQSLTLIATANQGSEATYESGFVIDKFPISRPNLTFSTLTVSNMSPEDSSIYLCSVVRRGTEAFFGQGTRLTVV.

This chain connects TRBV20-1 to TRBJ2-1; D may match TRBD1 or TRBD2 (5 bases each). The CDR3 sequence is 14 residues long. CDR1 is DFQATT, CDR2 SNEGSKA, per germline (reference sequence). V was clipped by 7 bases and J by 0 bases, with 13 bases between them. The CDR3 DNA is TGCAGTGGCCAGAGGGGTAGCTCCTACAATGAGCAGTTCTTC. Its protein product is CSGQRGSSYNEQFF.

This clonotype was seen a handful of times. The V call is TRBV6-5, the J call TRBJ1-2; D uncertain. The CDR3 has 16 residues. In germline, CDR1 is MNHEY, CDR2 SVGAGI. Trimming took 2 bases from V and 1 from J, leaving 14 bases between them. Written as DNA, the CDR3 is TGTGCCAGCAGTTACCGGATGCCAGAGATTAACTATGGCTACACCTTC. As protein: CASSYRMPEINYGYTF.

This clonotype was counted between two and nine times. The J gene is TRBJ1-6, the V gene TRBV6-4, with D unresolved. V shed 4 bases and J shed 14 bases, with 18 bases lying between them. This CDR3 is 14 amino acids long. Germline CDR1 MRHNA, CDR2 SNTAGT. DNA of the CDR3: TGTGCCAGCAGTGTCACGACCACCGTAGGGTCCCTCCACTTT. Translated, it gives CASSVTTTVGSLHF.

This clonotype has just a few counts. The chain couples TRBV9 to TRBJ1-2; D is ambiguous. The CDR3 runs 15 residues. V was pared by 2 bases and J by 6 bases, with 17 bases between. Germline V gene sequence: CDR1 SGDLS, CDR2 YYNGEE. The CDR3 reads CASSVRAIPLHGYTF. CDR3 nucleotides: TGTGCCAGCAGCGTCCGGGCCATCCCCCTCCATGGCTACACCTTC.

There are a few counts of this clonotype. The chain links TRBV6-6 to TRBJ2-1; D uncertain. The CDR3 runs to 12 residues. Germline V CDR1 and CDR2: MNHNY, SVGAGI (reference sequence). Trimming took off 0 bases at V and 10 bases at J, with 7 bases between the two ends. The CDR3 DNA reads TGTGCCAGCAGTTACTCCTTCGCCGAGCAGTTCTTC. This codes for CASSYSFAEQFF.

The genes are TRBV12-5 and TRBJ2-5; maybe TRBD2 (6 bases). V was shortened by 3 bases and J by 4 bases, with 9 bases between the two germline ends. The CDR3 sequence is 13 residues long. Germline lookup yields CDR1 LGHNT and CDR2 FRNRAP. CDR3 nucleotides: TGTGCTAGTGGTTTCCCGACTAGAGAGACCCAGTACTTC. Translated, it gives CASGFPTRETQYF.